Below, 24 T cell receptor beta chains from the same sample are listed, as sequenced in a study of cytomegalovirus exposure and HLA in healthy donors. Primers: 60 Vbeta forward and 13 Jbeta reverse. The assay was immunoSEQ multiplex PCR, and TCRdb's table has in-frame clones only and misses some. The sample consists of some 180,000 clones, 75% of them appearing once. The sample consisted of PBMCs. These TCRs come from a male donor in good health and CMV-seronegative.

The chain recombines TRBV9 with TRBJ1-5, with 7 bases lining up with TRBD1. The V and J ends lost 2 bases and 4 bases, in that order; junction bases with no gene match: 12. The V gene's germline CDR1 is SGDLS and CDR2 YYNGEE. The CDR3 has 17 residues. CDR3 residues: CASSVENRDSLNQPQHF. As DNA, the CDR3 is TGTGCCAGCAGCGTCGAAAACCGGGACAGCCTTAATCAGCCCCAGCATTTT.

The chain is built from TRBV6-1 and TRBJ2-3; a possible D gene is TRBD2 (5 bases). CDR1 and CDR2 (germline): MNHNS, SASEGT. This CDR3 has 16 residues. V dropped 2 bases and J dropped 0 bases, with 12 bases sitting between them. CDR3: CASSERTSRSTDTQYF. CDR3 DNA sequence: TGTGCCAGCAGTGAACGCACTAGTCGAAGCACAGATACGCAGTATTTT.

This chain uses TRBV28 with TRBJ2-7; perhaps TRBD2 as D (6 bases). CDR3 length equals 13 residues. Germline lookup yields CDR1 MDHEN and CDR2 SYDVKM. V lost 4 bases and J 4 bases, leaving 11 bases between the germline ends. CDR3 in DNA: TGTGCCAGCAGTTCACAGACTAGTTACGAGCAGTACTTC. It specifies CASSSQTSYEQYF. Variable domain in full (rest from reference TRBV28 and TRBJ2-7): DVKVTQSSRYLVKRTGEKVFLECVQDMDHENMFWYRQDPGLGLRLIYFSYDVKMKEKGDIPEGYSVSREKKERFSLILESASTNQTSMYLCASSSQTSYEQYFGPGTRLTVT.

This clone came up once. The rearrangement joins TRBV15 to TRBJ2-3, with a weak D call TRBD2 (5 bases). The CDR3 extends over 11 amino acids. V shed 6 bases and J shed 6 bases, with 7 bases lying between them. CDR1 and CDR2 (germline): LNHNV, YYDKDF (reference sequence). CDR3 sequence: CATSPGDTQYF. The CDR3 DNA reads TGTGCCACCAGTCCGGGGGATACGCAGTATTTT. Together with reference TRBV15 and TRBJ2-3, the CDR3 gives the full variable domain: DAMVIQNPRYQVTQFGKPVTLSCSQTLNHNVMYWYQQKSSQAPKLLFHYYDKDFNNEADTPDNFQSRRPNTSFCFLDIRSPGLGDTAMYLCATSPGDTQYFGPGTRLTVL.

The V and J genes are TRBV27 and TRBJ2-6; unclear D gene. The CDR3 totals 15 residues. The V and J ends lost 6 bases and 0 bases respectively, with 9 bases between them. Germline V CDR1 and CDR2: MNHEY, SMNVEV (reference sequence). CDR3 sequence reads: CASRISSSGANVLTF. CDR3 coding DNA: TGTGCCAGCAGGATAAGTAGCTCTGGGGCCAACGTCCTGACTTTC. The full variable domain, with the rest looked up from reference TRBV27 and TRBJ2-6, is EAQVTQNPRYLITVTGKKLTVTCSQNMNHEYMSWYRQDPGLGLRQIYYSMNVEVTDKGDVPEGYKVSRKEKRNFPLILESPSPNQTSLYFCASRISSSGANVLTFGAGSRLTVL.

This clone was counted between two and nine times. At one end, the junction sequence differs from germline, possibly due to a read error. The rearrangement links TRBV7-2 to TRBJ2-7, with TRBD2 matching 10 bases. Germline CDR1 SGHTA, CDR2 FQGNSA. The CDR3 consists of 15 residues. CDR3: CASSQGLAESYEQYF. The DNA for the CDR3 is TGCGCCAGCAGCCAAGGACTAGCGGAGTCCTACGAGCAGTACTTC.

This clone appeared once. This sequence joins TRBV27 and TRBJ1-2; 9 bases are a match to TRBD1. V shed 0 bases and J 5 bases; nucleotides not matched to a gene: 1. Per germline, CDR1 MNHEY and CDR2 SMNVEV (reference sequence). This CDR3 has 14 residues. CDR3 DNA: TGTGCCAGCAGTTTATCCGGGACAGGGTATGGCTACACCTTC. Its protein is CASSLSGTGYGYTF.

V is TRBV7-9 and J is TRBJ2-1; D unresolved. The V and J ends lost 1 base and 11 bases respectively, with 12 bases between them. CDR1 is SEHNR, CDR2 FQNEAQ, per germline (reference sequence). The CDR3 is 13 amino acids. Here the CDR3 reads CASSLDSMNKQFF. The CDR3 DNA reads TGTGCCAGCAGCTTAGACAGTATGAATAAGCAGTTCTTC.

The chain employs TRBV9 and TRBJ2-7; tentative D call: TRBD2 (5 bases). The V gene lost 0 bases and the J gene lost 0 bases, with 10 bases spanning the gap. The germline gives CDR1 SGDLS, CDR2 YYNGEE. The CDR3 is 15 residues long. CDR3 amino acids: CASSVDPGSSYEQYF. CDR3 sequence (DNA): TGTGCCAGCAGCGTAGATCCGGGAAGCTCCTACGAGCAGTACTTC.

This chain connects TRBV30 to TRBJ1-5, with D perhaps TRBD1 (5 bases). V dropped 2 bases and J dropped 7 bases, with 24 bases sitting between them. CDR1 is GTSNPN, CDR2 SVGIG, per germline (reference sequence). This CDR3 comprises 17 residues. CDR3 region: CAWSPSREQRLRQPQHF. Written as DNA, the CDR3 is TGTGCCTGGAGTCCGTCCAGGGAACAGAGACTTAGGCAGCCCCAGCATTTT.

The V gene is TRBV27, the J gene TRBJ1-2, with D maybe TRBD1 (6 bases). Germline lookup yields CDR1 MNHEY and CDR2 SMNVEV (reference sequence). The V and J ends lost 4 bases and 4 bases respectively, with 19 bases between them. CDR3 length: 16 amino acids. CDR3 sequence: CASSSPGTLSFYGYTF. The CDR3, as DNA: TGTGCCAGCAGTTCTCCCGGGACATTAAGCTTCTATGGCTACACCTTC.

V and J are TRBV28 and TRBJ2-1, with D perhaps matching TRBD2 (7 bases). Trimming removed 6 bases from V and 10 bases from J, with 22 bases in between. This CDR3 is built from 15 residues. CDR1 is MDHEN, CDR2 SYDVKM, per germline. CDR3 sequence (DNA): TGTGCCAGCAGCCCTTGGGGGCGGGAGAGGGAAGAGCAGTTCTTC. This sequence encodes CASSPWGREREEQFF.

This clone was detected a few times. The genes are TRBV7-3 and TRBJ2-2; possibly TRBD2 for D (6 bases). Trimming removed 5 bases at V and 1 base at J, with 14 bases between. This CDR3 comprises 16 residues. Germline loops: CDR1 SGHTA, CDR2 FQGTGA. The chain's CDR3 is CASSARGTLNTGELFF. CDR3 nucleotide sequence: TGTGCCAGCAGCGCTCGGGGGACTCTGAACACCGGGGAGCTGTTTTTT.

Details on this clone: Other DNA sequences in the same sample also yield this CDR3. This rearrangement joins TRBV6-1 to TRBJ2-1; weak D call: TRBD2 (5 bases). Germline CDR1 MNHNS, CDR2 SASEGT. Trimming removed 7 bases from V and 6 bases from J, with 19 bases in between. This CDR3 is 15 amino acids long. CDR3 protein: CASKPLDRAGNEQFF. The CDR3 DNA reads TGTGCCAGCAAGCCCTTAGATAGGGCGGGCAATGAGCAGTTCTTC.

The CDR3 loop is CASTRLAGASEQYF. DNA for the CDR3: TGTGCCAGCACCCGATTAGCGGGAGCTAGCGAGCAGTACTTC. The rearrangement uses TRBV5-8 and TRBJ2-7; 9 nucleotides match TRBD2. V shed 6 bases and J 6 bases; nucleotides not matched to a gene: 10. Looked up from germline, CDR1 is SGHTS and CDR2 is YDEGEE. The CDR3 totals 14 residues.

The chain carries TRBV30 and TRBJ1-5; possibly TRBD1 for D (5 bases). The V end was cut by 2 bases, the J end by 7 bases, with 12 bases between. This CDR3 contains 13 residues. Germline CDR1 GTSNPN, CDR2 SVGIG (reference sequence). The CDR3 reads CAWSPGGLQPQHF. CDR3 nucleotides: TGTGCCTGGAGTCCGGGGGGGTTGCAGCCCCAGCATTTT.

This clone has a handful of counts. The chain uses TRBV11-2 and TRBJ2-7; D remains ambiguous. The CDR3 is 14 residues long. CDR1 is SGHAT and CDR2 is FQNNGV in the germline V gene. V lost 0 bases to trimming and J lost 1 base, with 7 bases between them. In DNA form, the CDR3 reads TGTGCCAGCAGCTTAGAACGTCTATCCTACGAGCAGTACTTC. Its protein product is CASSLERLSYEQYF.

The CDR3 spells CASRPGRAGANVLTF. The CDR3 nucleotides are TGTGCCAGCAGACCCGGGAGGGCTGGGGCCAACGTCCTGACTTTC. This sequence joins TRBV6-1 and TRBJ2-6, with TRBD2 matching 8 bases. With V trimmed by 6 bases and J by 2 bases, 3 bases remained unmatched. Looked up from germline, CDR1 is MNHNS and CDR2 is SASEGT. The CDR3 runs to 15 residues.

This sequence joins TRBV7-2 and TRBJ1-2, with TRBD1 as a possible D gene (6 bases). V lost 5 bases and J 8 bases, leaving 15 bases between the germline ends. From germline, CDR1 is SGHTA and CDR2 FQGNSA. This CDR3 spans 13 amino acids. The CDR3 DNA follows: TGTGCCAGCAGCGTTTCACAGGGCGACGGCTACACCTTC. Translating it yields CASSVSQGDGYTF.

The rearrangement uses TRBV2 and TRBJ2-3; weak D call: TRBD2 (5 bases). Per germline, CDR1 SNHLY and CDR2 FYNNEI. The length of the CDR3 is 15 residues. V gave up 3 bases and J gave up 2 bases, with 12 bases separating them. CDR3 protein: CASSELALNTDTQYF. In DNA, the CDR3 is TGTGCCAGCAGTGAGCTAGCCCTCAACACAGATACGCAGTATTTT. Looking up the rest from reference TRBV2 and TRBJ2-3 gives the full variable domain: EPEVTQTPSHQVTQMGQEVILRCVPISNHLYFYWYRQILGQKVEFLVSFYNNEISEKSEIFDDQFSVERPDGSNFTLKIRSTKLEDSAMYFCASSELALNTDTQYFGPGTRLTVL.

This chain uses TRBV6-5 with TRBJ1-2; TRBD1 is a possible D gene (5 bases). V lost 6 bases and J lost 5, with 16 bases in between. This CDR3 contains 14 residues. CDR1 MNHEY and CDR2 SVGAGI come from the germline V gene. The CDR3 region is CASSRRERLYGYTF. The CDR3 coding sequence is TGTGCCAGCAGCCGCAGGGAAAGATTGTATGGCTACACCTTC.

The DNA for the CDR3 is TGTGCCAGCAGCTTAGGGGGCAGGGGGAACACTGAAGCTTTCTTT. It translates to CASSLGGRGNTEAFF. V usage is TRBV9 and J usage is TRBJ1-1, with 7 bases aligning to TRBD1. The CDR3 totals 15 residues. Germline trimming cut 4 bases from V and 1 base from J; bases unmatched to any gene: 7. In germline, CDR1 is SGDLS, CDR2 YYNGEE.

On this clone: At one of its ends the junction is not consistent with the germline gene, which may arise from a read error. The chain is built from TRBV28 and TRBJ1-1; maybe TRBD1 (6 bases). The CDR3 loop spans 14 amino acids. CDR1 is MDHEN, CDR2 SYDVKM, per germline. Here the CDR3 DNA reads TGTGCCAGCAGTATATGGCCCGACAGGTATGAAGCTTTCTTT. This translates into CASSIWPDRYEAFF.

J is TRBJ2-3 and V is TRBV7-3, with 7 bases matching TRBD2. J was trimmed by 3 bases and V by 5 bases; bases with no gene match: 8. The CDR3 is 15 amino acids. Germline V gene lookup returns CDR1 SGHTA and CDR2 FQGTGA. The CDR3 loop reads CASSPPAGGTDTQYF. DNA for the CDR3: TGTGCCAGCAGCCCCCCAGCCGGGGGGACAGATACGCAGTATTTT.